This T cell receptor (beta chain) was captured by sequencing in a study of T cell responses to AZD1222 COVID-19 vaccine. The CDR3 extends over 15 amino acids. Germline loops: CDR1 MGHRA, CDR2 YSYEKL. V was trimmed by 0 bases and J by 3 bases, leaving 11 bases between them. Regarding this clone: The target antigen is unknown.

General observations from the study: Just five or six AZD1222 recipients were seropositive at baseline. Increases in Spike-specific TCR breadth and depth were seen after two AZD1222 doses.

Sequencing used immunoSEQ multiplex PCR; TCRdb keeps in-frame clones, though not all of them. The table includes some 150,000 clones, 70% to 90% detected once. The TCR was taken from an adult who received the MenACWY meningococcal vaccine as a control. This chain joins TRBV4-1 and TRBJ1-2, with D perhaps TRBD1 (5 bases). Sample: peripheral blood, taken 28 days after the second dose of the MenACWY control vaccine. The CDR3 spells CASSQDGGYYYGYTF. The DNA for the CDR3 is TGCGCCAGCAGCCAAGATGGGGGGTATTACTATGGCTACACCTTC.